These 17 T cell receptor beta chains were all obtained from the same sample, sequenced in a study of T cell repertoires in cytomegalovirus infection. Their specific antigens are unknown. One entry per CDR3 protein, called by TCRdb with MiXCR from the reads. The data hold 20,000 to 25,000 distinct CDR3 sequences, with about 42% observed a single time. The sample was CD8+ T cells from cultured PBMCs, taken from culture after CMV antigen stimulation. Receptor source: a human donor in good health (CMV status not recorded). Some clones in this sample may be carry-over from other donors' samples.

The chain carries TRBV27 and TRBJ2-3; 7 positions match TRBD1. Trimming took 6 bases from V and 4 from J; bases not matched to a gene: 10. This CDR3 spans 15 amino acids. Germline lookup yields CDR1 MNHEY and CDR2 SMNVEV (reference sequence). This CDR3 reads CASSLQGDGSDTQYF. The CDR3 nucleotides are TGTGCCAGCAGCCTCCAGGGGGATGGCTCAGATACGCAGTATTTT.

This clonotype was observed a handful of times. This sequence joins TRBV28 and TRBJ1-1; D is perhaps TRBD1 (5 bases). The CDR3 contains 14 residues. V shed 9 bases and J shed 1 base, with 15 bases lying between them. CDR1 is MDHEN and CDR2 is SYDVKM in the germline V gene. As DNA, the CDR3 is TGTGCCAGTTACATAAATAGGGGGAACACTGAAGCTTTCTTT. Encoded protein: CASYINRGNTEAFF.

This chain connects TRBV7-8 to TRBJ2-1; TRBD2 matches at 7 bases. The CDR3 totals 15 residues. V was pared by 0 bases and J by 5 bases, with 4 bases of the junction left unmatched. The V gene's germline CDR1 is SGHVS and CDR2 FQNEAQ. CDR3 DNA: TGTGCCAGCAGCTTAGCGGGGAGGGCCAACAATGAGCAGTTCTTC. This sequence encodes CASSLAGRANNEQFF.

The rearrangement joins TRBV6-5 to TRBJ2-7; D call uncertain. This CDR3 contains 14 residues. In germline, CDR1 is MNHEY, CDR2 SVGAGI. V was shortened by 2 bases and J by 5 bases, with 13 bases between the two germline ends. The CDR3 DNA reads as TGTGCCAGCAGTTACGAGACCCCCTTTGACGAGCAGTACTTC. Encoded protein: CASSYETPFDEQYF.

This chain uses TRBV7-9 with TRBJ2-3; unclear D gene. The V gene's germline CDR1 is SEHNR and CDR2 FQNEAQ (reference sequence). V was pared by 6 bases and J by 4 bases, with 11 bases between. The CDR3 totals 13 residues. The CDR3: CASSPGWADTQYF. The CDR3 DNA follows: TGTGCCAGCAGTCCGGGTTGGGCAGATACGCAGTATTTT.

The rearrangement joins TRBV11-2 to TRBJ2-1, with a possible D match to TRBD2 (6 bases). This CDR3 is 17 amino acids long. Germline V gene sequence: CDR1 SGHAT, CDR2 FQNNGV. Between the trimmed V and J ends, which lost 5 bases and 6 bases, there was a span of 23 bases. The CDR3 sequence: CASSPGVTGVSSNEQFF. CDR3 DNA: TGTGCCAGCAGCCCGGGAGTAACGGGAGTATCTAGCAATGAGCAGTTCTTC.

The chain employs TRBV4-1 and TRBJ1-1; 7 nucleotides align to TRBD1. Per the germline V gene, CDR1 is MGHRA and CDR2 is YSYEKL. J lost 6 bases, V lost 1 base, and 5 bases had no gene match. This CDR3 is built from 14 residues. CDR3 sequence (DNA): TGCGCCAGCAGCCAAGGACAGGGTACCGCTGAAGCTTTCTTT. It yields the protein CASSQGQGTAEAFF.

V is TRBV7-2 and J is TRBJ1-6; D might be TRBD1 (6 bases). Trimming cost V 1 base and J 10 bases, with 14 bases left between them. The CDR3 consists of 15 residues. CDR1 and CDR2 (germline): SGHTA, FQGNSA. The CDR3: CASSLGGGGNSPLHF. The CDR3 DNA reads as TGTGCCAGCAGCTTAGGGGGAGGGGGTAACTCACCCCTCCACTTT.

This clonotype was observed a handful of times. The rearrangement uses TRBV5-6 and TRBJ2-1, with 11 bases that match TRBD2. V shed 4 bases, J shed 10 bases, and the junction held 7 bases outside the gene matches. Germline V gives CDR1 SGHDT, CDR2 YYEEEE. The CDR3 extends over 14 amino acids. The CDR3 loop reads CASSRPLAGDEQFF. CDR3 sequence (DNA): TGTGCCAGCAGCCGACCACTAGCGGGAGACGAGCAGTTCTTC.

The CDR3 sequence: CASSFGHKETQYF. CDR3 DNA: TGTGCCAGCAGCTTCGGACACAAAGAGACCCAGTACTTC. The genes are TRBV7-2 and TRBJ2-5, with a tentative D call TRBD1 (5 bases). Trimming removed 3 bases from V and 3 bases from J, with 8 bases in between. Germline V CDR1 and CDR2: SGHTA, FQGNSA. The CDR3 extends over 13 amino acids.

The chain employs TRBV2 and TRBJ2-2; a possible D gene is TRBD2 (5 bases). The CDR3 runs to 15 residues. Trimming cost V 6 bases and J 2 bases, with 13 bases left between them. CDR1 is SNHLY, CDR2 FYNNEI, per germline. The CDR3 loop reads CASRISGPNTGELFF. Written as DNA, the CDR3 is TGTGCCAGCAGGATCAGCGGACCTAACACCGGGGAGCTGTTTTTT.

This clonotype came up a few times. The chain is built from TRBV5-5 and TRBJ2-5; D is unclear. The CDR3 is 15 residues long. Germline values: CDR1 SGHKS, CDR2 YYEKEE (reference sequence). The ends were cut back, 5 bases at V and 5 bases at J, with 19 bases in the middle. CDR3 sequence: CASRVEGLGYETQYF. Written as DNA, the CDR3 is TGTGCCAGCAGGGTCGAAGGGTTGGGGTATGAGACCCAGTACTTC.

V and J are TRBV7-4 and TRBJ1-2; D call uncertain. This CDR3 region has 15 residues. Trimming shortened V by 4 bases and J by 0 bases, and 12 bases separated the two germline ends. CDR1 is SGHVT, CDR2 SQSDAQ, per germline. CDR3 bases: TGTGCCAGCAGCTCTACAGTGGACTCTAACTATGGCTACACCTTC. Amino acids: CASSSTVDSNYGYTF.

This clonotype was detected a few times. V is TRBV4-3 and J is TRBJ2-7, with TRBD1 matching 7 bases. There are 14 residues in the CDR3. Trimming took 4 bases from V and 4 from J; bases not matched to a gene: 7. Germline V CDR1 and CDR2: LGHNA, YSLEER. The DNA of the CDR3 is TGCGCCAGCAGCCCGTGGACAGGAAGATACGAGCAGTACTTC. Its translation: CASSPWTGRYEQYF.

This clonotype was counted a few times. The V and J genes are TRBV7-9 and TRBJ2-4, with TRBD1 matching over 9 bases. V shed 5 bases and J 6 bases; nucleotides not matched to a gene: 8. The V gene's germline CDR1 is SEHNR and CDR2 FQNEAQ (reference sequence). The CDR3 has 15 amino acids. As DNA, the CDR3 is TGTGCCAGCAGCCCCCCCGGGACAGGGTTAAACATTCAGTACTTC. Translated, it gives CASSPPGTGLNIQYF.

The chain uses TRBV28 and TRBJ2-3; weak D call: TRBD2 (6 bases). CDR1 MDHEN and CDR2 SYDVKM come from the germline V gene. The CDR3 loop spans 16 amino acids. The V and J ends lost 11 bases and 2 bases respectively, with 23 bases between them. CDR3 DNA sequence: TGTGCCCTGGAGTCGGGACTCCAATATAACACAGATACGCAGTATTTT. Translating gives CALESGLQYNTDTQYF.

This clonotype was seen a handful of times. V usage is TRBV7-2 and J usage is TRBJ1-6; 7 bases fit TRBD1. The CDR3 sequence is 17 residues long. The V segment lost 5 bases and the J segment 9 bases; nucleotides outside the gene matches: 16. From germline, CDR1 is SGHTA and CDR2 FQGNSA. This CDR3 reads CASSRQGSGRVSSPLHF. The CDR3 DNA follows: TGTGCCAGCAGCCGACAGGGCTCGGGAAGAGTCTCTTCACCCCTCCACTTT. The full variable domain, in which reference TRBV7-2 and TRBJ1-6 provide the parts outside the CDR3, is GAGVSQSPSNKVTEKGKDVELRCDPISGHTALYWYRQSLGQGLEFLIYFQGNSAPDKSGLPSDRFSAERTGGSVSTLTIQRTQQEDSAVYLCASSRQGSGRVSSPLHFGNGTRLTVT.